The 3 T cell receptor beta chains listed next were all sequenced from one sample in a study of T cells after yellow fever vaccination. From the 5' RACE reads, TCRdb called clonotypes with MiXCR, one entry per CDR3 protein. The data show 450,000 to 650,000 distinct CDR3 sequences, with about 14% seen just once and more than 12% held by the top ten. The material was PBMCs, obtained on the day of the yellow fever booster vaccination. All receptors come from a man aged 30-40 years who received the YFV17D yellow fever vaccine.

This clonotype was counted between two and nine times. The CDR3: CASSSGVRGETQYF. CDR3 in DNA: TGTGCCAGCAGCTCGGGAGTACGGGGAGAGACCCAGTACTTC. The chain combines TRBV7-2 with TRBJ2-5; D is perhaps TRBD2 (6 bases). Germline CDR1 and CDR2: SGHTA and FQGNSA. Trimming took 4 bases from V and 4 from J, leaving 13 bases between them. The CDR3 totals 14 residues.

This clonotype was detected a few times. The rearrangement links TRBV12-3 or TRBV12-4 to TRBJ2-7; D not certain. Trimming stripped 6 bases from V and 3 bases from J, with 9 bases between. The CDR3 length is 12 residues. CDR3 DNA sequence: TGTGCCAGCAGAGATGCCGGCTACGAGCAGTACTTC. Translation gives CASRDAGYEQYF.

This clonotype came up a few times. The V call is TRBV5-1, the J call TRBJ2-7; TRBD1 is a possible D gene (7 bases). The length of the CDR3 is 14 residues. Germline loops: CDR1 SGHRS, CDR2 YFSETQ. The V and J ends lost 4 bases and 2 bases respectively, with 13 bases between them. The CDR3 loop is CASSPGDRAYEQYF. For the CDR3, the DNA is TGCGCCAGCAGCCCGGGGGACAGAGCCTACGAGCAGTACTTC. The variable domain in full, completed from reference TRBV5-1 and TRBJ2-7, reads KAGVTQTPRYLIKTRGQQVTLSCSPISGHRSVSWYQQTPGQGLQFLFEYFSETQRNKGNFPGRFSGRQFSNSRSEMNVSTLELGDSALYLCASSPGDRAYEQYFGPGTRLTVT.